This T cell receptor beta chain was recovered during a study of post-analysis software for immune sequencing data. Overall study context: Progressive-relapsing, secondary progressive and relapsing-remitting multiple sclerosis were among the disease courses included.

As to this clonotype: Its antigen is unknown.

cDNA libraries of TCR beta carried unique molecular identifiers. TCRdb re-derived calls from the PCR reads in MiXCR, one entry per CDR3 protein. The data contain roughly 600,000 distinct CDR3 sequences, about 44% of them seen just once; the ten biggest clones take up around 1.7%. Study results and caveats: When compared against controls, multiple sclerosis patients showed significantly lower normalized Chao1 diversity. There were roughly five TRBV segments more frequent in patients than controls, and TRBV5-6, TRBV5-1 and TRBV20-1 were among them. By F measure, samples from a shared preparation batch strongly co-clustered.

The CDR3 contains 15 residues. The germline CDR1 and CDR2 sequences are DFQATT and SNEGSKA (reference sequence). Unmatched junction bases numbered 7, after V lost 3 bases and J lost 1 base. The TCR comes from a girl aged 5-17 years with multiple sclerosis. Sequencing used blood. This chain uses TRBV20-1 with TRBJ2-5; 8 nucleotides line up with TRBD2. CDR3 amino acids: CSASLVSGAQETQYF. CDR3 DNA sequence: TGCAGTGCTAGCTTGGTTAGCGGGGCCCAAGAGACCCAGTACTTC.